The present TCR beta chain was sequenced within a study of T cell responses to AZD1222 COVID-19 vaccine. V was trimmed by 7 bases and J by 3 bases, leaving 9 bases between them. The CDR3 totals 12 residues. The germline V gene encodes CDR1 MDHEN and CDR2 SYDVKM. Study-wide points: Baseline serostatus was positive in only a handful of AZD1222 recipients.

This table comes from immunoSEQ multiplex PCR, and its TCRdb copy is limited to in-frame clones, with some not included. This table holds roughly 130,000 clones, roughly 87% found once. As concerns this clone: The antigen remains unidentified.

This clonotype was sampled from an adult in good health. The chain combines TRBV28 with TRBJ1-2; D remains ambiguous. Sequencing used peripheral blood, obtained on day 0 of AZD1222 vaccination. This chain's CDR3 is CASKVTDYGYTF. The CDR3 DNA reads TGTGCCAGCAAGGTAACAGACTATGGCTACACCTTC.